Sequencing of this TCR beta chain was carried out in a study of human T cells and chemical hapten exposure. MiXCR, applied by TCRdb to the RACE reads, yields one record per CDR3 protein. This table has some 110,000 distinct CDR3 sequences, around 11% appearing once. Time point of the sample: patch test 3, about 24 weeks after DPC sensitization. Treatment defined: therapeutic diphenylcyclopropenone sensitization with weekly scalp DPC. The CDR3 length is 16 residues. The germline V gene has CDR1 LNHNV and CDR2 YYDKDF (reference sequence). The V end lost 1 base, the J end lost 2 bases, and 12 bases lay between the germline ends.

Sequenced material: whole blood, taken in connection with sensitization to the hapten diphenylcyclopropenone (DPC). The chain couples TRBV15 to TRBJ1-5; D possibly corresponds to TRBD1 (5 bases). The sequence was obtained from a woman aged 45-65 years with alopecia areata. Some clones in this sample may be carry-over from other donors' samples. The CDR3 sequence is CATSRGTLGGNQPQHF. Written as DNA, the CDR3 is TGTGCCACCAGCAGAGGGACCTTGGGGGGCAATCAGCCCCAGCATTTT.